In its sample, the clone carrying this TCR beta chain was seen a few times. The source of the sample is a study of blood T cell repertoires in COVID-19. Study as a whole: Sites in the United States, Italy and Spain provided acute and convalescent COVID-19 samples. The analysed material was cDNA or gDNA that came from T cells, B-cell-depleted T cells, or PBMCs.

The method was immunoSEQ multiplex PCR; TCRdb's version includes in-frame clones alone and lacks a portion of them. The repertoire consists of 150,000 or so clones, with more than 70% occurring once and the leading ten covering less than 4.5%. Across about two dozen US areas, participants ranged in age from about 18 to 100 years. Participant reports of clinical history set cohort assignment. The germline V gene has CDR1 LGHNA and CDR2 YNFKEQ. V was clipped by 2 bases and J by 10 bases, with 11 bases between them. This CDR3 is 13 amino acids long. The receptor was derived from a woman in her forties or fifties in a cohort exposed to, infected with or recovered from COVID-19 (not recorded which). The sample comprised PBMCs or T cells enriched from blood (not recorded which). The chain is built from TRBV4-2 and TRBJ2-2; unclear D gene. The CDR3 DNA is TGTGCCAGCAGCCAACGCCAACAAATGGAGCTGTTTTTT. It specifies CASSQRQQMELFF.